The 18 T cell receptor beta chains below come from one sample, sequenced in a study of T cell responses to AZD1222 COVID-19 vaccine. The data were produced by immunoSEQ multiplex PCR, yet TCRdb's version contains in-frame clones alone and is incomplete. The repertoire holds 120,000 or so clones, with roughly 89% as singletons. Sample: peripheral blood, taken 28 days after the second AZD1222 dose. These receptors all stem from an adult who received the AZD1222 COVID-19 vaccine.

The chain combines TRBV7-2 with TRBJ1-2; D call uncertain. V lost 5 bases and J 2 bases, leaving 6 bases between the germline ends. Germline CDR1 is SGHTA and CDR2 is FQGNSA. The CDR3 has 12 amino acids. The CDR3 here is CASSTRNYGYTF. The CDR3 DNA follows: TGTGCCAGCAGCACCAGAAACTATGGCTACACCTTC.

V usage is TRBV11-2 and J usage is TRBJ2-2; D may correspond to TRBD1 or TRBD2 (5 bases each). The germline V gene has CDR1 SGHAT and CDR2 FQNNGV. Trimming cost V 7 bases and J 3 bases, with 15 bases left between them. The CDR3 loop spans 15 amino acids. CDR3 protein: CASTGQGEYTGELFF. The CDR3 region has the DNA TGTGCCAGCACTGGGCAAGGGGAGTACACCGGGGAGCTGTTTTTT. The complete variable domain, with remaining parts taken from reference TRBV11-2 and TRBJ2-2, reads EAGVAQSPRYKIIEKRQSVAFWCNPISGHATLYWYQQILGQGPKLLIQFQNNGVVDDSQLPKDRFSAERLKGVDSTLKIQPAKLEDSAVYLCASTGQGEYTGELFFGEGSRLTVL.

This chain uses TRBV10-3 with TRBJ2-3; D assignment may be TRBD1 or TRBD2 (6 bases each). Germline V CDR1 and CDR2: ENHRY, SYGVKD. V gave up 3 bases and J gave up 1 base, with 11 bases separating them. The CDR3 contains 15 residues. The chain's CDR3 is CAISETGAGTDTQYF. In DNA form, the CDR3 reads TGTGCCATCAGTGAAACGGGGGCCGGCACAGATACGCAGTATTTT.

The genes are TRBV3-1 (or the pseudogene TRBV3-2) and TRBJ2-7; D not certain. CDR1 is LGHDT, CDR2 YNNKEL, per germline (reference sequence). The CDR3 length is 16 residues. Between the trimmed V and J ends, which lost 2 bases and 0 bases, there was a span of 14 bases. DNA of the CDR3: TGTGCCAGCAGCCAATCCGACACGGTGAGCTCCTACGAGCAGTACTTC. Encoded protein: CASSQSDTVSSYEQYF.

The V call is TRBV13, the J call TRBJ2-3; 7 bases are shared with TRBD1. V lost 3 bases, J lost 3 bases, and 9 bases stayed unmatched. CDR1 and CDR2 (germline): PRHDT, FYEKMQ (reference sequence). The CDR3 is 16 residues long. For the CDR3, the DNA is TGTGCCAGCAGCTTCAGGGGGTCAGTCGGGACAGATACGCAGTATTTT. This sequence encodes CASSFRGSVGTDTQYF.

V is TRBV5-4 and J is TRBJ1-2; D gene uncertain. The germline V gene has CDR1 SGHNT and CDR2 YYREEE (reference sequence). CDR3 size: 14 residues. The V gene lost 3 bases and the J gene lost 7 bases, with 16 bases spanning the gap. As DNA, the CDR3 is TGTGCCAGCAGCTCCTCGACCAACATGTTTGGCTACACCTTC. This gives the protein CASSSSTNMFGYTF.

The chain employs TRBV4-2 and TRBJ2-6; D remains unclear. V lost 4 bases and J 2 bases, leaving 12 bases between the germline ends. This CDR3 has 16 amino acids. In germline, CDR1 is LGHNA, CDR2 YNFKEQ. CDR3: CASSPSSTPGANVLTF. Written as DNA, the CDR3 is TGTGCCAGCAGCCCTAGTTCCACTCCTGGGGCCAACGTCCTGACTTTC.

J is TRBJ1-4 and V is TRBV5-1, with D perhaps matching TRBD1 (6 bases). The CDR3 runs to 15 residues. Trimming cost V 1 base and J 7 bases, with 14 bases left between them. Germline loops: CDR1 SGHRS, CDR2 YFSETQ. CDR3 sequence reads: CASSLRTDSFEKLFF. CDR3 sequence (DNA): TGCGCCAGCAGCTTGAGGACAGACTCCTTTGAAAAACTGTTTTTT.

The rearrangement links TRBV29-1 to TRBJ1-1, with D tentatively TRBD1 (6 bases). Trimming took off 4 bases at V and 6 bases at J, with 18 bases between the two ends. The CDR3 totals 14 residues. Germline V gives CDR1 SQVTM, CDR2 ANQGSEA. This chain's CDR3 is CSVVDRPGRAEAFF. The CDR3 region has the DNA TGCAGCGTTGTAGACAGGCCCGGGAGAGCTGAAGCTTTCTTT.

The count of this clone is one. The chain couples TRBV19 to TRBJ2-7, with D unclear. Germline loops: CDR1 LNHDA, CDR2 SQIVND (reference sequence). There are 15 residues in the CDR3. V was clipped by 3 bases and J by 1 base, with 13 bases between them. The CDR3: CASSISSGPSYEQYF. The DNA of the CDR3 is TGTGCCAGTAGTATCTCGTCTGGGCCGTCCTACGAGCAGTACTTC.

The chain employs TRBV27 and TRBJ2-2, with TRBD2 identical over 8 bases. The germline V gene has CDR1 MNHEY and CDR2 SMNVEV (reference sequence). This CDR3 has 16 residues. The V and J ends lost 7 bases and 4 bases, in that order; junction bases with no gene match: 11. The CDR3 sequence is CASNFLPGTSTGELFF. The CDR3 nucleotides are TGTGCCAGCAATTTTCTGCCCGGGACTAGCACCGGGGAGCTGTTTTTT.

This chain connects TRBV24-1 to TRBJ1-3, with D maybe TRBD1 (5 bases). CDR1 KGHDR and CDR2 SFDVKD come from the germline V gene. The CDR3 has 15 residues. V was trimmed by 7 bases and J by 0 bases, leaving 12 bases between them. DNA for the CDR3: TGTGCCACCAGGGGGACTAGCCACTCTGGAAACACCATATATTTT. Translated, it gives CATRGTSHSGNTIYF.

The chain links TRBV20-1 to TRBJ1-2; tentative D call: TRBD1 (5 bases). V lost 6 bases and J 2 bases, leaving 7 bases between the germline ends. Germline V CDR1 and CDR2: DFQATT, SNEGSKA (reference sequence). The CDR3 consists of 11 residues. This CDR3 reads CSARDNYGYTF. Here the CDR3 DNA reads TGCAGTGCCCGGGACAACTATGGCTACACCTTC.

This sequence joins TRBV19 and TRBJ2-1, with TRBD2 identical over 8 bases. The CDR3 loop spans 14 amino acids. Germline lookup yields CDR1 LNHDA and CDR2 SQIVND (reference sequence). V lost 7 bases to trimming and J lost 0 bases; unmatched junction nucleotides: 2. CDR3 loop: CASTRGGSYNEQFF. CDR3 DNA: TGTGCCAGTACACGGGGGGGCTCCTACAATGAGCAGTTCTTC.

This chain uses TRBV4-3 with TRBJ2-7, with a possible D match to TRBD1 (6 bases). This CDR3 contains 16 residues. The V gene's germline CDR1 is LGHNA and CDR2 YSLEER. Trimming stripped 4 bases from V and 0 bases from J, with 16 bases between. CDR3 protein: CASSPLVWGPSYEQYF. CDR3 sequence (DNA): TGCGCCAGCAGCCCTCTAGTGTGGGGGCCCTCCTACGAGCAGTACTTC.

This chain uses TRBV18 with TRBJ1-2; D unclear. The CDR3 runs 12 residues. Trimming took 3 bases from V and 5 from J, leaving 7 bases between them. Germline V CDR1 and CDR2: KGHSH, LQKENI. Written as DNA, the CDR3 is TGTGCCAGCTCACCGTCCGGTTATGGCTACACCTTC. Translating it yields CASSPSGYGYTF.

This chain connects TRBV3-1 (or the pseudogene TRBV3-2) to TRBJ1-2; maybe TRBD1 (5 bases). Germline V gives CDR1 LGHDT, CDR2 YNNKEL (reference sequence). CDR3 length equals 14 residues. V was cut by 1 base and J by 8 bases, with 14 bases left in between. CDR3 sequence (DNA): TGTGCCAGCAGCCAAGTTTTGAGGGGAGGAGGCTACACCTTC. The encoded protein is CASSQVLRGGGYTF.

The chain recombines TRBV28 with TRBJ1-2, with TRBD1 matching 7 bases. CDR1 MDHEN and CDR2 SYDVKM come from the germline V gene. This CDR3 region has 13 residues. The V and J ends lost 2 bases and 7 bases, in that order; junction bases with no gene match: 4. Written as DNA, the CDR3 is TGTGCCAGCAGTTTAGGGCAGGGGGGTGGCTACACCTTC. It specifies CASSLGQGGGYTF.